The 9 T cell receptor beta chains reported below all come from one sample, sequenced in a study of T cells in women clearing cervical HPV infection. Sequenced by immunoSEQ multiplex PCR; TCRdb stores in-frame clones only, minus some. Its table lists roughly 23,000 clones. Specimen: blood buffy coat. These receptors originate from a woman between 18 and 75 years old with a cervical HPV16 infection that either progressed to CIN3+ or cleared (not recorded which).

Points on this clone: The read gets to within 3 residues of the CDR3 end, and the germline J gene fills in the rest. V is TRBV27 and J is TRBJ2-1; possible D gene TRBD2, 6 bases. V shed 2 bases and J shed 5 bases, with 13 bases lying between them. The V gene's germline CDR1 is MNHEY and CDR2 SMNVEV (reference sequence). The CDR3 is 15 residues long. CDR3 loop: CASSLTGTFNNEQFF. CDR3 bases read: TGTGCCAGCAGTTTAACCGGGACTTTTAACAATGAG.

As regards this clone: The read terminates 3 residues ahead of where the CDR3 ends, so the germline J gene completes it. This chain joins TRBV2 and TRBJ1-5, with 8 bases identical to TRBD1. Trimming at V came to 4 bases and at J to 1 base, leaving 6 bases not matched to a gene. The germline gives CDR1 SNHLY, CDR2 FYNNEI. The CDR3 is made up of 16 amino acids. The CDR3 loop reads CASSVQGGRSNQPQHF. The sequenced part of the CDR3 DNA is TGTGCCAGCAGTGTACAGGGGGGTAGGAGCAATCAGCCC.

Notes on this clone: The sequenced fragment ends 3 residues before the CDR3 boundary, so the rest is inferred from the germline J gene. The rearrangement joins TRBV10-3 to TRBJ1-1, with D uncertain. CDR3 length equals 13 residues. Germline lookup yields CDR1 ENHRY and CDR2 SYGVKD. V shed 3 bases and J shed 0 bases, with 5 bases lying between them. CDR3 loop: CAISDQMNTEAFF. The CDR3 bases that were read are TGTGCCATCAGTGATCAAATGAACACTGAA.

Concerning this clone itself: The read falls 3 residues short of the CDR3 end, and the missing part is taken from the germline J gene. The genes are TRBV7-2 and TRBJ2-3, with D possibly TRBD2 on 5 matching bases. V lost 5 bases to trimming and J lost 8 bases, with 17 bases between them. The CDR3 sequence is 14 residues long. Looked up from germline, CDR1 is SGHTA and CDR2 is FQGNSA. The part of the CDR3 DNA that was read is TGTGCCAGCAGCCCCTCCCGGAACGCGGGTACG. Translating it yields CASSPSRNAGT. The full-length CDR3 reads as CASSPSRNAGTQYF.

With regard to this clone: The read ends 3 residues early relative to the CDR3; the germline J gene fills the gap. The chain employs TRBV29-1 and TRBJ2-5; TRBD2 aligns across 7 bases. The germline gives CDR1 SQVTM, CDR2 ANQGSEA. This CDR3 has 14 residues. V lost 4 bases and J lost 1; bases outside the gene matches: 6. Incomplete CDR3 DNA: TGCAGCGTTGTTCGCGGGAGCTCCCAAGAGACC. Translated: CSVVRGSSQET. The whole CDR3 sequence reads CSVVRGSSQETQYF.

For this clone: The CDR3 goes on 3 residues after the read ends, and that part is filled in from the germline J gene. The rearrangement joins TRBV29-1 to TRBJ2-1, with TRBD1 identical over 7 bases. The trim removed 6 bases at V and 4 bases at J, leaving 9 bases unmatched. From germline, CDR1 is SQVTM and CDR2 ANQGSEA. This CDR3 spans 14 amino acids. The sequenced CDR3 bases are TGCAGCGTACTTACGGGACAGAGATACAATGAG. It encodes CSVLTGQRYNE. The entire CDR3 reads CSVLTGQRYNEQFF.

Turning to this clone: The read falls 3 residues short of the CDR3 end, and the missing part is taken from the germline J gene. The chain recombines TRBV5-1 with TRBJ2-1; D call uncertain. V dropped 2 bases and J dropped 7 bases, with 4 bases sitting between them. The CDR3 loop spans 11 amino acids. Germline CDR1 SGHRS, CDR2 YFSETQ. The CDR3 protein is CASSLGNEQFF. The CDR3 DNA, read in part, is TGCGCCAGCAGCTTAGGGAATGAG. Together with reference TRBV5-1 and TRBJ2-1, the CDR3 gives the full variable domain: KAGVTQTPRYLIKTRGQQVTLSCSPISGHRSVSWYQQTPGQGLQFLFEYFSETQRNKGNFPGRFSGRQFSNSRSEMNVSTLELGDSALYLCASSLGNEQFFGPGTRLTVL.

Turning to this clone: The CDR3 end is not reached by the read, which stops 3 residues before it; the germline J gene fills it in. The J gene is TRBJ2-3, the V gene TRBV13; 10 nucleotides line up with TRBD2. CDR1 PRHDT and CDR2 FYEKMQ come from the germline V gene (reference sequence). This CDR3 is built from 17 residues. V dropped 4 bases and J dropped 4; count of bases not matched to a gene: 11. CDR3 DNA (partial): TGTGCCAGCAGCTCATTACTAGCGGGGTCTGAGGCAGATACG. Residues: CASSSLLAGSEADT. The CDR3 reads in full as CASSSLLAGSEADTQYF.

As concerns this clone: The CDR3 end falls 3 residues outside the read, so it is completed with the germline J gene. The chain joins TRBV5-1 to TRBJ1-1; D ambiguous. This CDR3 is 12 amino acids long. Germline V gene sequence: CDR1 SGHRS, CDR2 YFSETQ. V was trimmed by 0 bases and J by 6 bases, leaving 6 bases between them. CDR3 sequence reads: CASSLGQAEAFF. CDR3 DNA, as far as it was read: TGCGCCAGCAGCTTGGGGCAGGCTGAA.